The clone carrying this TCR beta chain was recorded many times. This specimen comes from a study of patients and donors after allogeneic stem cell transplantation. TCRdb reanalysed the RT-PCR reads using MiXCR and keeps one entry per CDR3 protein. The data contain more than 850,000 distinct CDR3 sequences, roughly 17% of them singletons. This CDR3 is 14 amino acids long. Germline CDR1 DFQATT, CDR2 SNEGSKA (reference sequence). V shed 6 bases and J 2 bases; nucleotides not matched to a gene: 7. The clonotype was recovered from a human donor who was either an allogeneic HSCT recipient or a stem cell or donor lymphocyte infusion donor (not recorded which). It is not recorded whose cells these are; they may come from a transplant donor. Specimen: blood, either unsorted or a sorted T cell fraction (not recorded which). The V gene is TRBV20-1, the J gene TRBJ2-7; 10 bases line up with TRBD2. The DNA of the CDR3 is TGCAGTGCCGGACTAGCGGCCGAAGCCTACGAGCAGTACTTC. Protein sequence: CSAGLAAEAYEQYF.